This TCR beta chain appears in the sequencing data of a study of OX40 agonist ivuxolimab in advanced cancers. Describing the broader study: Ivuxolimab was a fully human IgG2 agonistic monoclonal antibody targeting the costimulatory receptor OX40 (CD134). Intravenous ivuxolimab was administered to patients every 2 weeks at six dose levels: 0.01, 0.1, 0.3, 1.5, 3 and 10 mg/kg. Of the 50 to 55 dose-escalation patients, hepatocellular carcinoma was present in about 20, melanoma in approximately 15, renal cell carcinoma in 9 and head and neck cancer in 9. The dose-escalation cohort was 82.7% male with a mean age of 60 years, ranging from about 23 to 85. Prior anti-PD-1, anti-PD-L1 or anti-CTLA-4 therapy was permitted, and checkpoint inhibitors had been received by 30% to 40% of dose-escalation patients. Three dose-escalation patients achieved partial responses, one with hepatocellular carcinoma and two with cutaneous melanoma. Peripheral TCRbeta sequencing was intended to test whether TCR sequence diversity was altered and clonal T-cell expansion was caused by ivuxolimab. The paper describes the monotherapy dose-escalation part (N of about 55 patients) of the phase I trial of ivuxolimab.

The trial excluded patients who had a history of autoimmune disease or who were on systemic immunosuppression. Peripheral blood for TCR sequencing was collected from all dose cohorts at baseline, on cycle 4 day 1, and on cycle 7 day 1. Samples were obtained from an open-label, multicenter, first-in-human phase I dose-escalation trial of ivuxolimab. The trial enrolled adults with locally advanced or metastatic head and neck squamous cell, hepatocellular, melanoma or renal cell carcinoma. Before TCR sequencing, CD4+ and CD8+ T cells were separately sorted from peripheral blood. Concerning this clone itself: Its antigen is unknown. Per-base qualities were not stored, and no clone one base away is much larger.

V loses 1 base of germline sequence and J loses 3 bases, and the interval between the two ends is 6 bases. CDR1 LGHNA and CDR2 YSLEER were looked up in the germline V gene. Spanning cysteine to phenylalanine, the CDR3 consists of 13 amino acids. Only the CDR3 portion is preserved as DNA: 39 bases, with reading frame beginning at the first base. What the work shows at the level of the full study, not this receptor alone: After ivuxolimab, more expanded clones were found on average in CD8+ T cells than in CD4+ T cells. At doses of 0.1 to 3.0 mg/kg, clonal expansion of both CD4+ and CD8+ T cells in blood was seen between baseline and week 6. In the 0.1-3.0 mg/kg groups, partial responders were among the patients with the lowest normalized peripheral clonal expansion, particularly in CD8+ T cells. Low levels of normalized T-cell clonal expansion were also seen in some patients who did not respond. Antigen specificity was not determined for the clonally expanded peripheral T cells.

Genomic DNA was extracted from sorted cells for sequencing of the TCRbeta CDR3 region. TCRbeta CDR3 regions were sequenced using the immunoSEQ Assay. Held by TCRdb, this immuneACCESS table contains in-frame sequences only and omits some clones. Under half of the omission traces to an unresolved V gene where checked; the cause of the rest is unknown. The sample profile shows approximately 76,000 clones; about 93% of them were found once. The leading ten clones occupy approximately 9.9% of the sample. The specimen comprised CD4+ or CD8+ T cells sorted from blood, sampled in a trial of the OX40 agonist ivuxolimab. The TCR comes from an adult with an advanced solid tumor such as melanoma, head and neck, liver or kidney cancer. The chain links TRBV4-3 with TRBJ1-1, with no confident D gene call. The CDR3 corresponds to CASSQVQYTEAFF. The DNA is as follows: TGCGCCAGCAGCCAAGTACAGTACACTGAAGCTTTCTTT.